This passage covers 20 T cell receptor beta chains from one sample sequenced in a study of shared clonotypes between healthy human individuals. Clones were sequenced by immunoSEQ multiplex PCR, and TCRdb holds only the in-frame ones, with some missing. In the table there are under 850,000 clones, roughly 72% of which are singletons. The sample comprised memory CD4+ T cells sorted from blood. As to subset: CD45RA-negative fraction. These receptors were obtained from a woman aged 25 to 39 in good health.

The V and J genes are TRBV11-2 and TRBJ2-1, with a weak D call TRBD1 (6 bases). The CDR3 sequence is 11 residues long. Germline CDR1 reads SGHAT; CDR2 reads FQNNGV. V was pared by 5 bases and J by 13 bases, with 12 bases between. The CDR3 here is CASSPRQAQFF. CDR3 DNA sequence: TGTGCCAGCAGCCCTCGACAGGCACAGTTCTTC.

The chain is built from TRBV28 and TRBJ2-3; possible D gene TRBD1, 5 bases. The V end lost 5 bases, the J end lost 3 bases, and 9 bases lay between the germline ends. This CDR3 region has 13 residues. The germline V gene has CDR1 MDHEN and CDR2 SYDVKM. DNA for the CDR3: TGTGCCAGCAGTCCCAGGGTTACAGATACGCAGTATTTT. It codes for CASSPRVTDTQYF.

The chain couples TRBV28 to TRBJ2-7; D is unclear. The CDR3 extends over 11 amino acids. CDR1 is MDHEN and CDR2 is SYDVKM in the germline V gene. Deletions cut 7 bases from V and 4 bases from J, with 8 bases between. The CDR3 loop is CASTTLYEQYF. The CDR3 nucleotides read TGTGCCAGCACCACATTATACGAGCAGTACTTC.

The sample holds a few counts of this clone. The CDR3 reads CASSPGESSGANVLTF. As DNA, the CDR3 is TGTGCCAGCAGTCCAGGGGAATCATCTGGGGCCAACGTCCTGACTTTC. The chain joins TRBV28 to TRBJ2-6; D is possibly TRBD1 (6 bases). V was pared by 5 bases and J by 1 base, with 12 bases between. Germline-derived CDR1 and CDR2 are MDHEN and SYDVKM. CDR3 length: 16 residues.

The chain's CDR3 is CASSSGTFHSGNTIYF. The CDR3 DNA is TGTGCCAGTAGTTCCGGGACATTCCACTCTGGAAACACCATATATTTT. This rearrangement joins TRBV19 to TRBJ1-3; the D gene is possibly TRBD1 (6 bases). The germline CDR1 and CDR2 sequences are LNHDA and SQIVND (reference sequence). The germline V and J ends were trimmed by 5 bases and 0 bases, with 14 bases remaining between them. This CDR3 is built from 16 residues.

This clone has a single count. The sample contains more than one DNA sequence encoding this CDR3. The chain carries TRBV11-2 and TRBJ2-7; no clear D. V was cut by 5 bases and J by 0 bases, with 11 bases left in between. Germline CDR1 SGHAT, CDR2 FQNNGV. The CDR3 is made up of 14 amino acids. The CDR3 loop is CASSPQRDSYEQYF. CDR3 in DNA: TGTGCCAGCAGCCCCCAAAGGGACTCCTACGAGCAGTACTTC.

V is TRBV28 and J is TRBJ2-1, with TRBD2 matching 7 bases. The CDR3 has 16 residues. CDR1 is MDHEN, CDR2 SYDVKM, per germline. The V segment lost 2 bases and the J segment 8 bases; nucleotides outside the gene matches: 12. The CDR3 spells CASSLGGGGRGDEQFF. CDR3 DNA: TGTGCCAGCAGTTTAGGCGGAGGAGGGAGGGGCGATGAGCAGTTCTTC.

V and J are TRBV30 and TRBJ2-2; 13 bases are a match to TRBD2. Germline CDR1 is GTSNPN and CDR2 is SVGIG (reference sequence). This CDR3 is 15 amino acids long. J was trimmed by 6 bases and V by 5 bases; bases with no gene match: 6. The DNA for the CDR3 is TGTGCCTGGGGACTAGCGGGAGTCGGGGCCGGGGAGCTGTTTTTT. Residues: CAWGLAGVGAGELFF.

The CDR3 spells CASSRRQGKDSEAFF. The CDR3 DNA is TGTGCCAGCAGTCGGAGGCAGGGGAAAGACTCTGAAGCTTTCTTT. V is TRBV28 and J is TRBJ1-1; D might be TRBD1 (6 bases). The length of the CDR3 is 15 residues. V dropped 5 bases and J dropped 6 bases, with 19 bases sitting between them. CDR1 is MDHEN, CDR2 SYDVKM, per germline.

The CDR3, as DNA: TGTGCCAGCAGTTCACAACCCTCCTACGAGCAGTACTTC. Translation: CASSSQPSYEQYF. The rearrangement uses TRBV28 and TRBJ2-7; D is ambiguous. Per germline, CDR1 MDHEN and CDR2 SYDVKM. Trimming stripped 4 bases from V and 0 bases from J, with 7 bases between. The CDR3 extends over 13 amino acids. Looking up the rest from reference TRBV28 and TRBJ2-7 gives the full variable domain: DVKVTQSSRYLVKRTGEKVFLECVQDMDHENMFWYRQDPGLGLRLIYFSYDVKMKEKGDIPEGYSVSREKKERFSLILESASTNQTSMYLCASSSQPSYEQYFGPGTRLTVT.

CDR3 DNA: TGCGCCAGCAGGACCATTACGGGGCGGGCTGAAGCTTTCTTT. It codes for CASRTITGRAEAFF. The chain couples TRBV5-1 to TRBJ1-1; D may be TRBD1 (5 bases). V was shortened by 5 bases and J by 6 bases, with 17 bases between the two germline ends. Germline loops: CDR1 SGHRS, CDR2 YFSETQ. The CDR3 is 14 amino acids.

This clone was seen only once. Given a much more abundant clone one base away, this may be a read error. This rearrangement joins TRBV7-2 to TRBJ2-7, with no clear D. This CDR3 is built from 14 residues. From germline, CDR1 is SGHTA and CDR2 FQGNSA. Trimming shortened V by 5 bases and J by 0 bases, and 11 bases separated the two germline ends. The CDR3 sequence is CASSPQWDSYEQYF. The CDR3, as DNA: TGTGCCAGCAGCCCGCAGTGGGACTCCTACGAGCAGTACTTC.

The V gene is TRBV5-8, the J gene TRBJ1-5; D might be TRBD1 (6 bases). The V end lost 10 bases, the J end lost 1 base, and 12 bases lay between the germline ends. CDR1 is SGHTS, CDR2 YDEGEE, per germline. The CDR3 is 13 amino acids. Here the CDR3 reads CAGGGLSNQPQHF. The CDR3 DNA reads as TGTGCCGGGGGGGGGCTGAGCAATCAGCCCCAGCATTTT.

This clone was recorded a few times. The V gene is TRBV30, the J gene TRBJ1-2; D remains unclear. The V and J ends lost 3 bases and 6 bases respectively, with 14 bases between them. Per germline, CDR1 GTSNPN and CDR2 SVGIG (reference sequence). CDR3 size: 13 residues. This chain's CDR3 is CAWSPPDRDGYTF. The CDR3 DNA is TGTGCCTGGAGCCCCCCAGATCGTGATGGCTACACCTTC.

This clone came up a few times. The chain is built from TRBV28 and TRBJ1-1, with D maybe TRBD1 (5 bases). Trimming took off 3 bases at V and 1 base at J, with 9 bases between the two ends. Germline values: CDR1 MDHEN, CDR2 SYDVKM. The CDR3 extends over 14 amino acids. The CDR3 region is CASSFSGWNTEAFF. CDR3 sequence (DNA): TGTGCCAGCAGTTTTTCAGGGTGGAACACTGAAGCTTTCTTT.

This chain uses TRBV27 with TRBJ1-1; D may be TRBD1 (5 bases). Germline lookup yields CDR1 MNHEY and CDR2 SMNVEV (reference sequence). There are 14 residues in the CDR3. V was shortened by 5 bases and J by 0 bases, with 10 bases between the two germline ends. CDR3 in DNA: TGTGCCAGCAGTGGGGGTCGATTGAACACTGAAGCTTTCTTT. This encodes CASSGGRLNTEAFF.

The chain's CDR3 is CASSPKLAGGTNTGELFF. The CDR3 nucleotides read TGTGCCAGCAGCCCGAAACTAGCGGGAGGAACGAACACCGGGGAGCTGTTTTTT. The rearrangement links TRBV7-6 to TRBJ2-2; 12 bases map to TRBD2. Germline V gene sequence: CDR1 SGHVS, CDR2 FNYEAQ. CDR3 length: 18 amino acids. Germline trimming cut 5 bases from V and 0 bases from J; bases unmatched to any gene: 7.

The rearrangement joins TRBV6-4 to TRBJ2-3; D not certain. With 0 bases removed from V and 2 bases from J, the gap between germline ends came to 3 bases. The CDR3 has 13 residues. From germline, CDR1 is MRHNA and CDR2 SNTAGT. CDR3 bases: TGTGCCAGCAGTGACTCGACCACAGATACGCAGTATTTT. Protein sequence: CASSDSTTDTQYF.

V gene TRBV7-9 combines with J gene TRBJ1-5; D perhaps matches TRBD1 (6 bases). CDR1 and CDR2 from the germline V gene are SEHNR and FQNEAQ (reference sequence). The CDR3 totals 17 residues. V was clipped by 5 bases and J by 5 bases, with 22 bases between them. The DNA for the CDR3 is TGTGCCAGCAGCCCCGAGGACAGTGGCGGTTTAGATCAGCCCCAGCATTTT. Amino acid sequence: CASSPEDSGGLDQPQHF.

V usage is TRBV19 and J usage is TRBJ1-2; tentative D call: TRBD1 (6 bases). The CDR3 has 15 amino acids. V was pared by 3 bases and J by 2 bases, with 13 bases between. Germline V gene data show CDR1 as LNHDA and CDR2 as SQIVND (reference sequence). In nucleotides, the CDR3 is TGTGCCAGTAGTATTGATACAGGGAGGAACTATGGCTACACCTTC. Encoded protein: CASSIDTGRNYGYTF.